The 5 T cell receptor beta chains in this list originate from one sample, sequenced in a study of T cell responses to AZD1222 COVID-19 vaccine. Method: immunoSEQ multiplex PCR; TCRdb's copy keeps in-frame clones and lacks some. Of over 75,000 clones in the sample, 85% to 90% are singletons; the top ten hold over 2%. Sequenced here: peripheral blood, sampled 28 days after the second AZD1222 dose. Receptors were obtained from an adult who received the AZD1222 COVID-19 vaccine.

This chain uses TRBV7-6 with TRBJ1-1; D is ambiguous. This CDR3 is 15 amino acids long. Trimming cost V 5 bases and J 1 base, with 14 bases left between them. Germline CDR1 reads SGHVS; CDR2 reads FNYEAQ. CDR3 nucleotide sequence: TGTGCCAGCAGCAAACCGGGTCTCACGAACACTGAAGCTTTCTTT. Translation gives CASSKPGLTNTEAFF.

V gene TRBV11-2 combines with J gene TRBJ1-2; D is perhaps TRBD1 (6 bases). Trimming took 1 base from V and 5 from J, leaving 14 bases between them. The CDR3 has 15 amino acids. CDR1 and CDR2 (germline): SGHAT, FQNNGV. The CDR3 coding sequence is TGTGCCAGCAGCTTAGTGGCGACAGGCCGGTATGGCTACACCTTC. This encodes CASSLVATGRYGYTF. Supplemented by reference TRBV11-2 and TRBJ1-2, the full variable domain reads EAGVAQSPRYKIIEKRQSVAFWCNPISGHATLYWYQQILGQGPKLLIQFQNNGVVDDSQLPKDRFSAERLKGVDSTLKIQPAKLEDSAVYLCASSLVATGRYGYTFGSGTRLTVV.

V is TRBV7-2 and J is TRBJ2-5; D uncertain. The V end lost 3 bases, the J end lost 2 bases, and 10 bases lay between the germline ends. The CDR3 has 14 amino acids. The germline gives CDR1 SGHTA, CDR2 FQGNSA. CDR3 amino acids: CASSLAGHQETQYF. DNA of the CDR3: TGTGCCAGCAGCTTGGCAGGCCATCAAGAGACCCAGTACTTC.

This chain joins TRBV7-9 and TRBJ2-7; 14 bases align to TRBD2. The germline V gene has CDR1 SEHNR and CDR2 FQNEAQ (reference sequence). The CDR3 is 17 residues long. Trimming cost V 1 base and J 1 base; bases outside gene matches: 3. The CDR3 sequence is CASSLVRTSGGSYEQYF. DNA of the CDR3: TGTGCCAGCAGCTTAGTTCGGACTAGCGGGGGGTCCTACGAGCAGTACTTC.

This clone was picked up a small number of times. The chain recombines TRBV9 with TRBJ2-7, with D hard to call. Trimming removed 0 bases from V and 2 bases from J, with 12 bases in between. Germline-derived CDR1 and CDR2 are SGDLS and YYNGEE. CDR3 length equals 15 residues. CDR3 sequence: CASSVGMASTYEQYF. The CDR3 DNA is TGTGCCAGCAGCGTAGGGATGGCTAGTACCTACGAGCAGTACTTC.